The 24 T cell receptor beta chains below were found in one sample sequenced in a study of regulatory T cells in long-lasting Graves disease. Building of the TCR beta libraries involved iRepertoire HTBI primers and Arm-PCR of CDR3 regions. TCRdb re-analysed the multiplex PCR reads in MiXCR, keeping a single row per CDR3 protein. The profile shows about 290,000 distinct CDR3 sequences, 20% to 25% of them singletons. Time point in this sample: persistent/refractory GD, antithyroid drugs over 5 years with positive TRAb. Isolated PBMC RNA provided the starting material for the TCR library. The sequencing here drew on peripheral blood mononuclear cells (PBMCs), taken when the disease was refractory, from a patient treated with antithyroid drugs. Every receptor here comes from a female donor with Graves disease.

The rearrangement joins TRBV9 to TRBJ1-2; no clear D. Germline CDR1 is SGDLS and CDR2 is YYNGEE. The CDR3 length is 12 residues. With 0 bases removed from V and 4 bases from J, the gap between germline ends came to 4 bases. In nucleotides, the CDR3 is TGTGCCAGCAGCGTAGGAGTCTATGGCTACACCTTC. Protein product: CASSVGVYGYTF.

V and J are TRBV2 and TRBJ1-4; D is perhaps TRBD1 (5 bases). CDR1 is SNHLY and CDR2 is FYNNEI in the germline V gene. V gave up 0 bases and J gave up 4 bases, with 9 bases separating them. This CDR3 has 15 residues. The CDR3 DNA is TGTGCCAGCAGTGAAGCAACAGGTCATAATGAAAAACTGTTTTTT. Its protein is CASSEATGHNEKLFF.

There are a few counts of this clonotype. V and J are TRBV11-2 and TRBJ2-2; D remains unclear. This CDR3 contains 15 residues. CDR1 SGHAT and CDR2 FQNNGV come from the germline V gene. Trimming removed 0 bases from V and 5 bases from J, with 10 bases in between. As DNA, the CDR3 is TGTGCCAGCAGCTTAGATCACTGGGTTACCGGGGAGCTGTTTTTT. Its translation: CASSLDHWVTGELFF.

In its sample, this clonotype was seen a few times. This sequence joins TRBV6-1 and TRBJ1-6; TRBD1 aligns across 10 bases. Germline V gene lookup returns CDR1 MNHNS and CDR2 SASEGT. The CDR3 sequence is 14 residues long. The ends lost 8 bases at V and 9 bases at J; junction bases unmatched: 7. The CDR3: CASGGQGGTSPLHF. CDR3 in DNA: TGTGCCAGCGGTGGACAGGGGGGCACTTCACCCCTCCACTTT.

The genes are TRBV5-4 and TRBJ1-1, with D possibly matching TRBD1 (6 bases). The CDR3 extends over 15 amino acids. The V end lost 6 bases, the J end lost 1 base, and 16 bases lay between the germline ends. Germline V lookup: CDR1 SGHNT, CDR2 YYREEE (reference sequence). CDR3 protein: CASTDRRGGNTEAFF. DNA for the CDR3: TGTGCCAGCACAGACAGGCGAGGTGGGAACACTGAAGCTTTCTTT.

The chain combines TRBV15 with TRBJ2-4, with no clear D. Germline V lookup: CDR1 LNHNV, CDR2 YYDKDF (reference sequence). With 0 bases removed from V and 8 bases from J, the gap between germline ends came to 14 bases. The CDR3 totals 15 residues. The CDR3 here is CATSREFGPPDIQYF. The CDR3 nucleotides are TGTGCCACCAGCAGAGAGTTCGGCCCCCCGGACATTCAGTACTTC.

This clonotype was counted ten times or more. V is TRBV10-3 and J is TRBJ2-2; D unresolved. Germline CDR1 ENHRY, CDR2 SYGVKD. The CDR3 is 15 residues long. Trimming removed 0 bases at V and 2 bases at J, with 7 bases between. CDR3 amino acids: CAISESGGNTGELFF. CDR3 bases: TGTGCCATCAGTGAGTCGGGCGGTAACACCGGGGAGCTGTTTTTT.

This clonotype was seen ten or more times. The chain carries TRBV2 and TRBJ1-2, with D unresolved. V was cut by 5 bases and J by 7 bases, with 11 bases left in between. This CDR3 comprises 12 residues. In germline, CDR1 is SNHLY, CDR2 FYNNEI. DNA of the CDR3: TGTGCCAGCAGTCGGGTTGCGGGTGGCTACACCTTC. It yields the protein CASSRVAGGYTF.

In nucleotides, the CDR3 is TGTGCCAGCACCAAGGGACAGGGGCTTTCTGAAGCTTTCTTT. It translates to CASTKGQGLSEAFF. The chain recombines TRBV6-1 with TRBJ1-1; 10 bases line up with TRBD1. With 7 bases clipped from V and 6 bases from J, the junction kept 8 bases outside the gene matches. Germline V gene data show CDR1 as MNHNS and CDR2 as SASEGT. CDR3 length equals 14 residues.

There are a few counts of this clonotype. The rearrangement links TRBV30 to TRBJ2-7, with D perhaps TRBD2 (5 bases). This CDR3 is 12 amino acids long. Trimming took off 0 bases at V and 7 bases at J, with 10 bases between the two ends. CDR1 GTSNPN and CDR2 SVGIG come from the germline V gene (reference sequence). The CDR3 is CAWSVREGEQYF. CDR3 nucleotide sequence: TGTGCCTGGAGTGTACGGGAAGGGGAGCAGTACTTC.

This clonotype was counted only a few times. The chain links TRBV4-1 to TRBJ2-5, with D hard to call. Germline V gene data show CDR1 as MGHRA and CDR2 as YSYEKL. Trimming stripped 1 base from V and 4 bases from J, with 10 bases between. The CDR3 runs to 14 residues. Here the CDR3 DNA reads TGCGCCAGCAGCCAAGGTTATGCACCAGAGACCCAGTACTTC. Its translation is CASSQGYAPETQYF.

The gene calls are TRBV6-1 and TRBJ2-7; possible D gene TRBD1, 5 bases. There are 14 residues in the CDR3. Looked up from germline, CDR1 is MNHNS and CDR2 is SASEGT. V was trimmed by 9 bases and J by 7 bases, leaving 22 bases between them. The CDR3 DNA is TGTGCCAGTGCGCAGGGTGCTGTCCCTCGGGAGCAGTACTTC. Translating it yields CASAQGAVPREQYF.

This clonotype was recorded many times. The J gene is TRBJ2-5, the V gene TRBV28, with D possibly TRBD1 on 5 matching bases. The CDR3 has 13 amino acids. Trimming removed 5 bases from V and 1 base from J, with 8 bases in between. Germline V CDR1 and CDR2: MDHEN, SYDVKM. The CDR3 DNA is TGTGCCAGCAGTCTTGACAGCCAAGAGACCCAGTACTTC. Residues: CASSLDSQETQYF.

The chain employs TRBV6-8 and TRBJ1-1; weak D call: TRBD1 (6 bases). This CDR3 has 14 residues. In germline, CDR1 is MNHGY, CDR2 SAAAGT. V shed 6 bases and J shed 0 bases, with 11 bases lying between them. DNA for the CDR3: TGTGCCAGCAGCGGACAGCTCATGAACACTGAAGCTTTCTTT. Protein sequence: CASSGQLMNTEAFF.

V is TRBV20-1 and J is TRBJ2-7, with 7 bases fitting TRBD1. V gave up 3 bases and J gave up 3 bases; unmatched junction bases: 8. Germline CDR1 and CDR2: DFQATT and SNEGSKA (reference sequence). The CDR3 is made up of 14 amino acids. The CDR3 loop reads CSASLAGGGYEQYF. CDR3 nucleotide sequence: TGCAGTGCTAGTTTGGCAGGGGGTGGCTACGAGCAGTACTTC.

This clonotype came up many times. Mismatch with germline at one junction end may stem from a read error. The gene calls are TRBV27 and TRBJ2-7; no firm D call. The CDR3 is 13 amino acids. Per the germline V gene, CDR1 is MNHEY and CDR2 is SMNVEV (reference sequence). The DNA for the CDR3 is TGCGCCAGCAGCCTGGGCGAATCCTACGAGCAGTACTTC. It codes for CASSLGESYEQYF.

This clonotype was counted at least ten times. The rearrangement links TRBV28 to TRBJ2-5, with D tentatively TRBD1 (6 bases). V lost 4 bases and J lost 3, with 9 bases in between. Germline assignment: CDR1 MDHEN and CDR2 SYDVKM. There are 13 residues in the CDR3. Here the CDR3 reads CASSYWDKETQYF. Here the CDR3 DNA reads TGTGCCAGCAGTTATTGGGACAAAGAGACCCAGTACTTC.

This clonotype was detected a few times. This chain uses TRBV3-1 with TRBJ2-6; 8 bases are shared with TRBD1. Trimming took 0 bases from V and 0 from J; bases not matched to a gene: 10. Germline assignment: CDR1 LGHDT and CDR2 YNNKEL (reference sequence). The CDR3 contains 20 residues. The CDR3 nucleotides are TGTGCCAGCAGCCAAGACCCCTTCGACAGGGGAAGCTCTGGGGCCAACGTCCTGACTTTC. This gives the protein CASSQDPFDRGSSGANVLTF.

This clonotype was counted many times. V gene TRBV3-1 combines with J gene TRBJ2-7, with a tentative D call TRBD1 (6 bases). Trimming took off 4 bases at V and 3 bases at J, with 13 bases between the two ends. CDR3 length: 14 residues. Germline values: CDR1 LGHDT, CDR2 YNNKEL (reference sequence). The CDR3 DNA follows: TGTGCCAGCAGCCTGTATGACAGGCTCTACGAGCAGTACTTC. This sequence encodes CASSLYDRLYEQYF.

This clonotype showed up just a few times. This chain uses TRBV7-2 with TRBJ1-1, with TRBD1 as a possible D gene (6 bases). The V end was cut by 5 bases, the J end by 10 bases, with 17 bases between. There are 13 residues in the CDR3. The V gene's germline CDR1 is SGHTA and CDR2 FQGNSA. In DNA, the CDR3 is TGTGCCAGCAGCACAACAGGGTCCAATAGAGCTTTCTTT. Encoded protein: CASSTTGSNRAFF.

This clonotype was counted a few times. CDR3 protein: CSVATGFGTSEETQYF. CDR3 bases: TGCAGCGTGGCAACAGGGTTCGGGACTAGCGAAGAGACCCAGTACTTC. The chain joins TRBV29-1 to TRBJ2-5; 10 bases agree with TRBD2. CDR1 and CDR2 from the germline V gene are SQVTM and ANQGSEA. V shed 6 bases, J shed 3 bases, and the junction held 13 bases outside the gene matches. The CDR3 is made up of 16 amino acids.

The CDR3 region is CSVDQGNYGYTF. Written as DNA, the CDR3 is TGCAGCGTTGACCAGGGGAACTATGGCTACACCTTC. The V gene is TRBV29-1, the J gene TRBJ1-2, with a tentative D call TRBD1 (6 bases). V lost 3 bases to trimming and J lost 2 bases, with 7 bases between them. CDR1 and CDR2 from the germline V gene are SQVTM and ANQGSEA. This CDR3 spans 12 amino acids.

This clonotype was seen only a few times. CDR3 amino acids: CASSYSWTLVGSEQYF. CDR3 DNA sequence: TGTGCCAGCAGTTACTCGTGGACCCTGGTGGGGAGCGAGCAGTACTTC. The chain uses TRBV6-6 and TRBJ2-7, with a tentative D call TRBD2 (5 bases). CDR3 length equals 16 residues. Germline loops: CDR1 MNHNY, CDR2 SVGAGI (reference sequence). V was clipped by 0 bases and J by 6 bases, with 18 bases between them.

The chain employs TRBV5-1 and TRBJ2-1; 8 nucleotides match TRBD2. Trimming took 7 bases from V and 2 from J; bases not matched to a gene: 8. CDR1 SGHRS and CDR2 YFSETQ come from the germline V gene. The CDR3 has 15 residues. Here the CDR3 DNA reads TGCGCCAGCGTTCTGGGACTAGGTACCTACAATGAGCAGTTCTTC. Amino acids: CASVLGLGTYNEQFF.